This T cell receptor beta chain emerged from a study of Ad26.COV2.S vaccination and SARS-CoV-2 variants. The CDR3 sequence is 17 residues long. Losses at the gene ends were 11 bases for V and 6 bases for J; bases not matched to a gene: 20. CDR1 is LGHDT and CDR2 is YNNKEL in the germline V gene (reference sequence). The protocol was immunoSEQ multiplex PCR, while the TCRdb copy is restricted to in-frame clones and leaves out a portion. The table has fewer than 55,000 clones, 65% to 90% seen once; the top ten hold approximately 51%. V and J are TRBV3-1 (or the pseudogene TRBV3-2) and TRBJ1-1, with TRBD1 identical over 11 bases. The specimen was peripheral blood, collected after recovery from COVID-19. The source is a human donor who had recovered from COVID-19. The CDR3 sequence is CAGPGQGACRSSAEAFF. CDR3 coding DNA: TGTGCCGGCCCTGGACAGGGGGCCTGTCGGTCTTCTGCTGAAGCTTTCTTT.